This is a list of T cell receptor beta chains from one sample in a study of T cell responses to AZD1222 COVID-19 vaccine. Sequencing was performed with immunoSEQ multiplex PCR; in TCRdb, only in-frame clones are kept and a portion is missing. Altogether more than 100,000 clones are present, roughly 87% being singletons, with the ten largest covering about 10%. Material: peripheral blood, obtained on day 0 of AZD1222 vaccination. The source is an adult in good health. CDR3s include the opening cysteine and the closing phenylalanine or tryptophan. Each record gives: J gene, V gene, clone size, D gene, CDR3 protein, CDR3 DNA. D genes are given only for firm matches. A clone size is listed for some rows: how often the clone was seen (once, few, many), or a class if it is expanded.

J: TRBJ2-6; V: TRBV7-9; size: NA; D: NA; CDR3: CASSSPLGAGANVLTF; DNA: TGTGCCAGCAGCTCCCCCCTTGGGGCTGGGGCCAACGTCCTGACTTTC
J: TRBJ2-7; V: TRBV21-1; size: NA; D: NA; CDR3: CASSKGGPSGSYEQYF; DNA: TGTGCCAGCAGCAAAGGAGGCCCTAGCGGGAGTTACGAGCAGTACTTC
J: TRBJ2-7; V: TRBV7-2; size: NA; D: TRBD1; CDR3: CASSKRRDSAYEQYF; DNA: TGTGCCAGCAGCAAGAGAAGGGACAGTGCCTACGAGCAGTACTTC
J: TRBJ2-1; V: TRBV9; size: NA; D: TRBD2; CDR3: CASSSGLAGVGYNEQFF; DNA: TGTGCCAGCAGCTCCGGACTAGCGGGGGTGGGCTACAATGAGCAGTTCTTC
J: TRBJ1-2; V: TRBV13; size: NA; D: NA; CDR3: CASSTADYGYTF; DNA: TGTGCCAGCTCGACGGCCGACTATGGCTACACCTTC
J: TRBJ2-1; V: TRBV27; size: once; D: NA; CDR3: CASSLNLLAWEQFF; DNA: TGTGCCAGCAGTCTCAACCTACTAGCTTGGGAGCAGTTCTTC
J: TRBJ1-3; V: TRBV6-5; size: once; D: NA; CDR3: CASSTLERSGNTIYF; DNA: TGTGCCAGCAGTACCCTCGAAAGGTCTGGAAACACCATATATTTT
J: TRBJ1-2; V: TRBV19; size: NA; D: NA; CDR3: CASSIGFGLTGNYGYTF; DNA: TGTGCCAGTAGTATAGGTTTCGGACTGACAGGAAACTATGGCTACACCTTC
J: TRBJ1-4; V: TRBV7-9; size: NA; D: NA; CDR3: CASSFIWFGEKLFF; DNA: TGTGCCAGCAGCTTTATCTGGTTTGGTGAAAAACTGTTTTTT
J: TRBJ1-6; V: TRBV14; size: NA; D: NA; CDR3: CASSQGRYNSPLHF; DNA: TGTGCCAGCAGCCAAGGGAGGTATAATTCACCCCTCCACTTT
J: TRBJ1-3; V: TRBV19; size: NA; D: NA; CDR3: CASSMRTGNTIYF; DNA: TGTGCCAGTAGTATGAGGACCGGAAACACCATATATTTT
J: TRBJ2-3; V: TRBV4-3; size: NA; D: NA; CDR3: CASSQEVTGTDTQYF; DNA: TGCGCCAGCAGCCAAGAGGTGACTGGCACAGATACGCAGTATTTT
J: TRBJ1-5; V: TRBV6-5; size: NA; D: NA; CDR3: CASSYGDYQPQHF; DNA: TGTGCCAGCAGTTACGGGGATTATCAGCCCCAGCATTTT
J: TRBJ1-4; V: TRBV4-1; size: NA; D: NA; CDR3: CASSQVTGAGARTEKLFF; DNA: TGCGCCAGCAGCCAAGTGACGGGAGCCGGCGCCCGGACTGAAAAACTGTTTTTT
J: TRBJ1-1; V: TRBV19; size: few; D: NA; CDR3: CASSIGAQRAFF; DNA: TGTGCCAGTAGTATCGGGGCCCAGAGGGCTTTCTTT
J: TRBJ2-5; V: TRBV21-1; size: NA; D: NA; CDR3: CARGQGPQETQYF; DNA: TGTGCCAGAGGACAGGGCCCCCAAGAGACCCAGTACTTC
J: TRBJ1-2; V: TRBV9; size: once; D: TRBD1; CDR3: CASSPDQGARGYTF; DNA: TGTGCCAGCAGCCCGGATCAGGGGGCACGTGGCTACACCTTC
J: TRBJ2-3; V: TRBV27; size: NA; D: NA; CDR3: CASSLWGGNTDTQYF; DNA: TGTGCCAGCAGTTTATGGGGCGGGAATACAGATACGCAGTATTTT
J: TRBJ2-5; V: TRBV10-1; size: NA; D: NA; CDR3: CASSEGETQYF; DNA: TGCGCCAGCAGTGAAGGGGAGACCCAGTACTTC
J: TRBJ1-1; V: TRBV11-3; size: NA; D: TRBD1; CDR3: CASSLGDRGRLNTEAFF; DNA: TGTGCCAGCAGCTTAGGGGACAGGGGGCGCCTAAACACTGAAGCTTTCTTT
J: TRBJ1-4; V: TRBV4-1; size: NA; D: NA; CDR3: CASSQPRRGSNEKLFF; DNA: TGCGCCAGCAGCCAGCCCCGGAGGGGGAGCAATGAAAAACTGTTTTTT
J: TRBJ2-7; V: TRBV27; size: NA; D: NA; CDR3: CASSLTAGEAYEQYF; DNA: TGTGCCAGCAGTTTAACGGCAGGGGAGGCCTACGAGCAGTACTTC
J: TRBJ1-4; V: TRBV7-9; size: NA; D: NA; CDR3: CASSLGGRGSNEKLFF; DNA: TGTGCCAGCAGCTTAGGGGGCCGGGGGTCTAATGAAAAACTGTTTTTT
J: TRBJ2-1; V: TRBV24-1; size: NA; D: NA; CDR3: CATSDPQRRQFF; DNA: TGTGCCACCAGTGATCCTCAGAGGAGGCAGTTCTTC
J: TRBJ2-5; V: TRBV19; size: NA; D: NA; CDR3: CASRGPGEETQYF; DNA: TGTGCCAGTCGGGGACCGGGGGAGGAGACCCAGTACTTC
J: TRBJ2-3; V: TRBV3-1/TRBV3-2; size: NA; D: NA; CDR3: CASSQEFRNAYTDTQYF; DNA: TGTGCCAGCAGCCAAGAATTCCGAAACGCTTACACAGATACGCAGTATTTT
J: TRBJ2-3; V: TRBV1; size: NA; D: NA; CDR3: CTSSQVGIAGGPWGTDTQYF; DNA: TGCACCAGCAGCCAAGTCGGAATAGCGGGAGGGCCATGGGGCACAGATACGCAGTATTTT
J: TRBJ2-7; V: TRBV27; size: NA; D: TRBD1; CDR3: CASSPKGTGTYEQYF; DNA: TGTGCCAGCAGTCCAAAGGGGACAGGGACGTACGAGCAGTACTTC
J: TRBJ2-5; V: TRBV5-8; size: NA; D: NA; CDR3: CASSYTWETQYF; DNA: TGTGCCAGCAGTTATACATGGGAAACCCAGTACTTC
J: TRBJ1-2; V: TRBV9; size: NA; D: NA; CDR3: CASSERGTQGRRRGYTF; DNA: TGTGCCAGCAGCGAGCGGGGGACCCAAGGACGGAGGCGAGGCTACACCTTC
J: TRBJ2-1; V: TRBV1; size: NA; D: NA; CDR3: CTSSQSRAGNYNEQFF; DNA: TGCACCAGCAGCCAAAGCCGAGCGGGCAATTACAATGAGCAGTTCTTC
J: TRBJ1-2; V: TRBV19; size: NA; D: NA; CDR3: CASSISSGGYGYTF; DNA: TGTGCCAGTAGTATCTCTTCAGGTGGCTATGGCTACACCTTC
J: TRBJ2-2; V: TRBV4-1; size: few; D: NA; CDR3: CASSQQDLMSNTGELFF; DNA: TGCGCCAGCAGTCAACAGGACCTGATGTCGAACACCGGGGAGCTGTTTTTT
J: TRBJ2-7; V: TRBV19; size: NA; D: TRBD2; CDR3: CASRSHRGGETYEQYF; DNA: TGTGCCAGTAGATCCCATCGGGGGGGGGAAACCTACGAGCAGTACTTC
J: TRBJ1-1; V: TRBV7-9; size: NA; D: NA; CDR3: CASSWYSNTEAFF; DNA: TGTGCCAGCAGCTGGTACTCGAACACTGAAGCTTTCTTT
J: TRBJ2-7; V: TRBV4-3; size: NA; D: TRBD2; CDR3: CASSQELAGAYEQYF; DNA: TGCGCCAGCAGCCAAGAGCTAGCGGGGGCCTACGAGCAGTACTTC
J: TRBJ1-5; V: TRBV7-8; size: NA; D: TRBD1; CDR3: CASSSGQGLNQPQHF; DNA: TGTGCCAGCAGCTCCGGACAGGGGTTAAATCAGCCCCAGCATTTT
J: TRBJ1-2; V: TRBV13; size: NA; D: NA; CDR3: CASSLGRGNYGYTF; DNA: TGTGCCAGCAGCTTAGGCAGGGGAAACTATGGCTACACCTTC
J: TRBJ2-7; V: TRBV4-3; size: NA; D: TRBD2; CDR3: CASSQELRRGRAPLSEQYF; DNA: TGCGCCAGCAGCCAAGAGCTTAGGCGCGGGAGGGCCCCCCTCTCCGAGCAGTACTTC